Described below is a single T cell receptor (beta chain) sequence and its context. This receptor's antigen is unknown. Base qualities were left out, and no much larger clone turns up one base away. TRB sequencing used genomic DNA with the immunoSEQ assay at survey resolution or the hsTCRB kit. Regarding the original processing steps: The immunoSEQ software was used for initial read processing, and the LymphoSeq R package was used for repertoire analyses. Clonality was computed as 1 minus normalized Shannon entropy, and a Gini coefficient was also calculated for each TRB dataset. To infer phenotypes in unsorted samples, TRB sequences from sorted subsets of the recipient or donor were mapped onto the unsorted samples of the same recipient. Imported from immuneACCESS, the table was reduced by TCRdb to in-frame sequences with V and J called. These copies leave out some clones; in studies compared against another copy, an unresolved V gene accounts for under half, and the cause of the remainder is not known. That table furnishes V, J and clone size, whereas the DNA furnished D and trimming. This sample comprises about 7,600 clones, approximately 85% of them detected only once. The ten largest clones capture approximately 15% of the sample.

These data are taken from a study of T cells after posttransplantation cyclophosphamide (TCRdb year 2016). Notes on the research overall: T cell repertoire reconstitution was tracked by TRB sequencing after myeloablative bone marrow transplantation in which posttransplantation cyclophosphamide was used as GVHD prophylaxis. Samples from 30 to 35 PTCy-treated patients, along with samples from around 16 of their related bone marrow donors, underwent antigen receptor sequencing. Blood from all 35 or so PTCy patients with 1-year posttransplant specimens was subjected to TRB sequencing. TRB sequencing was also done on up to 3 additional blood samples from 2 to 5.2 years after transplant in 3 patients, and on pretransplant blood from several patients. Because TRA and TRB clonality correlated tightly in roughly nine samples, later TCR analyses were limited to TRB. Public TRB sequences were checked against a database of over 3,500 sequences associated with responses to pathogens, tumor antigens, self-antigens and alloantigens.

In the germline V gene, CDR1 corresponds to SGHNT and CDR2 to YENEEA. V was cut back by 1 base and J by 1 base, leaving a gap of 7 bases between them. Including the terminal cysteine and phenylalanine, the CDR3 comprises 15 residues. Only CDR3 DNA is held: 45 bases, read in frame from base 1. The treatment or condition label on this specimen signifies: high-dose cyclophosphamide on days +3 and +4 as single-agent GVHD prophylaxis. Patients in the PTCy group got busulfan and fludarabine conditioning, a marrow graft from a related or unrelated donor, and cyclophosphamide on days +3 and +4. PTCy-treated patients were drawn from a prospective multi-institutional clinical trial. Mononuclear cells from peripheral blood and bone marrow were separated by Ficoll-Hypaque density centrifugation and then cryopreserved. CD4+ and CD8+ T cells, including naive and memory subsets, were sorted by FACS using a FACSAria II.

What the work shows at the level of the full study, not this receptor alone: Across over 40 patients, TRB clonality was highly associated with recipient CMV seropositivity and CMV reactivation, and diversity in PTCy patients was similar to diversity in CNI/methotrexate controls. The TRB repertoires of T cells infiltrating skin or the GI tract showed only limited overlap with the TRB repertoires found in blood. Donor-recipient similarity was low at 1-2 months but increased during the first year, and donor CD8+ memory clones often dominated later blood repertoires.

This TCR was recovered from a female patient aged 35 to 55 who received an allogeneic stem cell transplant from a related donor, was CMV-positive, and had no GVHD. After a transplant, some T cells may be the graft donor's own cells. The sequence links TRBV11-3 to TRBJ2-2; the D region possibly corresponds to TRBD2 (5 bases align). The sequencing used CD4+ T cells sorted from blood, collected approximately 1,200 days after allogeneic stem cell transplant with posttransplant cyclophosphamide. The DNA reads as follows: TGTGCCAGCAGCTTAGGCGGGCAGAACACCGGGGAGCTGTTTTTT. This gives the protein CASSLGGQNTGELFF.